This T cell receptor (beta chain) was observed in a study of blood T cell repertoires in COVID-19. This clone was seen just once. Repertoires were generated with immunoSEQ multiplex PCR, while TCRdb's copy carries only in-frame clones and drops some. The sample contains 150,000 to 200,000 clones, approximately 80% of which appear only once. Germline CDR1 MGHRA, CDR2 YSYEKL. The V and J ends lost 1 base and 1 base respectively, with 11 bases between them. This CDR3 contains 16 residues. Sequencing was carried out using peripheral blood. This chain joins TRBV4-1 and TRBJ1-3; possibly TRBD1 for D (6 bases). The sequence was obtained from a woman of 80 years or more with COVID-19, enrolled during active disease. CDR3 protein: CASSQGTGFSGNTIYF. The CDR3 DNA follows: TGCGCCAGCAGCCAAGGTACAGGGTTTTCTGGAAACACCATATATTTT.